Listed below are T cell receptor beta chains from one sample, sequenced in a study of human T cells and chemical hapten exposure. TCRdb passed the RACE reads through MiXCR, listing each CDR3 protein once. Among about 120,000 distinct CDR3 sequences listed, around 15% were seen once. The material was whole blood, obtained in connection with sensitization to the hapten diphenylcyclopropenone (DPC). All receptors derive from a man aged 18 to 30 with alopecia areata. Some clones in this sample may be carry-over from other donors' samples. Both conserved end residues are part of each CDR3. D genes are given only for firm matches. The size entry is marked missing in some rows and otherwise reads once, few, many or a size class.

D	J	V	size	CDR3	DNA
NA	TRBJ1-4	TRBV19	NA	CASSIDVGVTNEKLFF	TGTGCCAGTAGTATAGATGTGGGAGTAACTAATGAAAAACTGTTTTTT
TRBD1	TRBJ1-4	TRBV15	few	CATSPRTGQGREKLFF	TGTGCCACCAGCCCGCGAACGGGACAGGGTAGAGAAAAACTGTTTTTT
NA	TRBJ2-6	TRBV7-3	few	CASSLTTVSGANVLTF	TGTGCCAGCAGCTTAACGACGGTCTCTGGGGCCAACGTCCTGACTTTC
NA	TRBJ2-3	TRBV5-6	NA	CASSLFSGHVTDTQYF	TGTGCCAGCAGCTTGTTCTCGGGACATGTCACAGATACGCAGTATTTT
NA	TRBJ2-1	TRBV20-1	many	CSARQYNEQFF	TGCAGTGCTAGACAGTACAATGAGCAGTTCTTC
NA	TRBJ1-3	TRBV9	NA	CASSVKGAPGNTIYF	TGTGCCAGCAGCGTAAAAGGGGCGCCCGGAAACACCATATATTTT
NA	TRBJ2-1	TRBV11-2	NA	CASSLGIGGSYNEQFF	TGTGCCAGCAGCTTAGGGATTGGGGGATCCTACAATGAGCAGTTCTTC
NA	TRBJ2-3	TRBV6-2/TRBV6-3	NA	CASSRGEIGTDTQYF	TGTGCCAGCAGTCGCGGTGAAATCGGCACAGATACGCAGTATTTT
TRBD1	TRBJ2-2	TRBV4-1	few	CASSQPRTGDVIGELFF	TGCGCCAGCAGCCAACCCCGGACAGGGGATGTGATCGGGGAGCTGTTTTTT
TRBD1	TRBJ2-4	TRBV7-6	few	CASTNRPAGGLNIQYF	TGTGCCAGCACAAATAGACCGGCAGGGGGCCTAAACATTCAGTACTTC